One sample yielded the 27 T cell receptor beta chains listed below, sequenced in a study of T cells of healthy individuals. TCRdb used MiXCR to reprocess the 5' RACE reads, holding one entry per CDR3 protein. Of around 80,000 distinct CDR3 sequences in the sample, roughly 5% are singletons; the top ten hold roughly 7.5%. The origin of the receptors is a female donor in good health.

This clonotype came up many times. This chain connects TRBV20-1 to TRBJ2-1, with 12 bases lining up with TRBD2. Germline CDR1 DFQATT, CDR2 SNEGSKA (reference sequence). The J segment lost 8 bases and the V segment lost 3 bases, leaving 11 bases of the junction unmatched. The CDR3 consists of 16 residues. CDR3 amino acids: CSARTSGGGFRHEQFF. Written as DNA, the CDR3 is TGCAGTGCTAGGACTAGCGGGGGAGGGTTTAGGCATGAGCAGTTCTTC.

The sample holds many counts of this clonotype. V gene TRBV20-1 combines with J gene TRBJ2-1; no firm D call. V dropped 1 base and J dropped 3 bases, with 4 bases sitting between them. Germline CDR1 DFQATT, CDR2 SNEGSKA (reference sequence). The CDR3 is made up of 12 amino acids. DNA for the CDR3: TGCAGTGCTAGAGGGGACTACAATGAGCAGTTCTTC. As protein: CSARGDYNEQFF.

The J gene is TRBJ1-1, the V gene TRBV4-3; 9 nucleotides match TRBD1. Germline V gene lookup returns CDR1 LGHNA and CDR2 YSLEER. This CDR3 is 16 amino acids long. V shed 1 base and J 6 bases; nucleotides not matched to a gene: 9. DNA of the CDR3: TGCGCCAGCAGCCAAGGTCTACAGGGGGCGTCGTCTGAAGCTTTCTTT. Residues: CASSQGLQGASSEAFF.

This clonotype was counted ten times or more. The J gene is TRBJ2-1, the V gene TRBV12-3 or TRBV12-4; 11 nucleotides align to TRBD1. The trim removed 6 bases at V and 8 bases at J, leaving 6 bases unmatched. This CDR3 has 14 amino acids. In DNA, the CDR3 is TGTGCCAGCAGCCCGGACAGGGGGCTGGATGAGCAGTTCTTC. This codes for CASSPDRGLDEQFF.

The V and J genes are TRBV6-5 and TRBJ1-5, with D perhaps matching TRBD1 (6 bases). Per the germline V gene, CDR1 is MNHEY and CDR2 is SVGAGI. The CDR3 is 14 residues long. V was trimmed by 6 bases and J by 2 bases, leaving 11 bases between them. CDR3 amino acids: CASSKTGRNQPQHF. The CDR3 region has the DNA TGTGCCAGCAGCAAGACAGGACGCAATCAGCCCCAGCATTTT.

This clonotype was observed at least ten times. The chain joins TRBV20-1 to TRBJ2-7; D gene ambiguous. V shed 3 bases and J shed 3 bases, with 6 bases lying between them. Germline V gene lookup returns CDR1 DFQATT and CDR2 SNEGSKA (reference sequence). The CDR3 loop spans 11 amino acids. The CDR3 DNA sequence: TGCAGTGCTAGGGGCAGCTACGAGCAGTACTTC. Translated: CSARGSYEQYF.

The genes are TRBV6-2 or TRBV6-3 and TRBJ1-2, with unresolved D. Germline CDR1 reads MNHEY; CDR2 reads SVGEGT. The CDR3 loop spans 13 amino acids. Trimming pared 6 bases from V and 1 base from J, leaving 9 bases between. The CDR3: CASSLNSNYGYTF. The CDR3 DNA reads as TGTGCCAGCAGCTTGAACAGTAACTATGGCTACACCTTC.

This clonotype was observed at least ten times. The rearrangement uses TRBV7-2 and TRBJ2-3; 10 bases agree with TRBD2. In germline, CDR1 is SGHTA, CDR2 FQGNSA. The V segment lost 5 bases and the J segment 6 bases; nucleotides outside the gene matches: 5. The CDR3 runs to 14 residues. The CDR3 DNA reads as TGTGCCAGCAGCAGGACTAGCGGCGGGGATACGCAGTATTTT. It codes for CASSRTSGGDTQYF.

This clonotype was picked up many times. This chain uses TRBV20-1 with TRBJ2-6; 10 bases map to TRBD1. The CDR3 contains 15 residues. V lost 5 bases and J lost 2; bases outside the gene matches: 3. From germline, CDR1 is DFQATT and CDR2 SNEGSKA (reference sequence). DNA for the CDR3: TGCAGTGCTGGGGACAGGGGTACTGGGGCCAACGTCCTGACTTTC. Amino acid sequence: CSAGDRGTGANVLTF.

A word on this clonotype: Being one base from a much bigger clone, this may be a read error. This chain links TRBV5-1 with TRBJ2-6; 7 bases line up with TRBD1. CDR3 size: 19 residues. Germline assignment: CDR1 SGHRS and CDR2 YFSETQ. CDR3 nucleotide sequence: TGCGCCAACAGCTTGGATTCCGGGACAGCGAGCTCTGGGGCCAACGTCCTGACTTTC. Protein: CANSLDSGTASSGANVLTF.

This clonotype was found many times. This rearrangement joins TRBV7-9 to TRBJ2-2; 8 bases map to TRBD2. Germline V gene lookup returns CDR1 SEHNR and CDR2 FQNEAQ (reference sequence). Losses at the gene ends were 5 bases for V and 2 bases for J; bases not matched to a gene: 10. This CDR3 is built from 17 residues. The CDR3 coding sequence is TGTGCCAGCAGCGTTAGTCACGGGACTAGAAACACCGGGGAGCTGTTTTTT. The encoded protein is CASSVSHGTRNTGELFF.

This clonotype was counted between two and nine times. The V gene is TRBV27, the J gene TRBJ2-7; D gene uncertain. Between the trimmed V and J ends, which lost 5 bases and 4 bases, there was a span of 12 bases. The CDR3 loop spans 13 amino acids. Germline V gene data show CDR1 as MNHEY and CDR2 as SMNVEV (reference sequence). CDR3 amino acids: CASSGTLGYEQYF. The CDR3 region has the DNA TGTGCCAGCAGTGGAACCCTTGGGTACGAGCAGTACTTC.

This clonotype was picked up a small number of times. CDR3 bases: TGTGCCAGCAGCGTAGAGGGGGGATTAAGAAACACCATATATTTT. Its protein product is CASSVEGGLRNTIYF. The chain carries TRBV9 and TRBJ1-3; the D gene is possibly TRBD1 (6 bases). This CDR3 has 15 amino acids. Trimming left V 0 bases short and J 5 bases short, with 12 bases between. CDR1 SGDLS and CDR2 YYNGEE come from the germline V gene.

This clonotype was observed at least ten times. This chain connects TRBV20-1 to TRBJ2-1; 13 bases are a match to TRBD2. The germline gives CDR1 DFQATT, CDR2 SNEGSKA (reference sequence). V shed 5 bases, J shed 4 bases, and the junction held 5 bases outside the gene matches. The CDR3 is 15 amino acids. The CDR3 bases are TGCAGTGCTCGGACTAGCGGGAGTGGGTACAATGAGCAGTTCTTC. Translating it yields CSARTSGSGYNEQFF.

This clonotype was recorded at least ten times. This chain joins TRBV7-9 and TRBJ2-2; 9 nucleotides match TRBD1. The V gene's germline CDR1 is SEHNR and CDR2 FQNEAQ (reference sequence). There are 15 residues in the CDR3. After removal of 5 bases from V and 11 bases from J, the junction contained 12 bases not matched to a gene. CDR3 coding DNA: TGTGCCAGCAGCACGGACAGGGGCGACCATCGCGAGCTGTTTTTT. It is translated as CASSTDRGDHRELFF.

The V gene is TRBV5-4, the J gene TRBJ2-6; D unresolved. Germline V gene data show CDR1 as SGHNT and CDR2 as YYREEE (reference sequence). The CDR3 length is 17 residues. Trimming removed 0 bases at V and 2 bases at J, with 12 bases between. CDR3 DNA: TGTGCCAGCAGCTTGGTGGCCAGCATAACTGGGGCCAACGTCCTGACTTTC. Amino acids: CASSLVASITGANVLTF.

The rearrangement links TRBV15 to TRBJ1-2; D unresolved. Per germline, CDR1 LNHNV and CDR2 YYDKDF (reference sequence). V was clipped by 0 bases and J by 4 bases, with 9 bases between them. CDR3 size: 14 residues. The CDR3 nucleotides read TGTGCCACCAGCAGAGAGGCGGCCGGCTATGGCTACACCTTC. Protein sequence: CATSREAAGYGYTF.

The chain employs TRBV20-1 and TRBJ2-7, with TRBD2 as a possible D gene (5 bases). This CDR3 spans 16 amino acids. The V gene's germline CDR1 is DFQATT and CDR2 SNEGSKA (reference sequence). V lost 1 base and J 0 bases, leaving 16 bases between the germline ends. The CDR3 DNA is TGCAGTGCTAGAGGAGGTGGTGGGAGCGACTCCTACGAGCAGTACTTC. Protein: CSARGGGGSDSYEQYF.

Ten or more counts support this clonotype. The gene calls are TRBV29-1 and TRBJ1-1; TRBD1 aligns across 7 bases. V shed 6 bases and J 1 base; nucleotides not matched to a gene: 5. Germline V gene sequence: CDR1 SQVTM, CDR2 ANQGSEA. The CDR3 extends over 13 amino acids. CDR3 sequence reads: CSVGQYSNTEAFF. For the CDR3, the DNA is TGCAGCGTGGGACAGTACTCGAACACTGAAGCTTTCTTT.

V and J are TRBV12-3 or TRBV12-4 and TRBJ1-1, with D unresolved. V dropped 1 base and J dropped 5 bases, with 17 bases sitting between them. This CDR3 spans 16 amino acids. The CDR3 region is CASSLGMRPRRTEAFF. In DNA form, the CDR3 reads TGTGCCAGCAGTTTAGGGATGAGGCCCCGGAGGACTGAAGCTTTCTTT.

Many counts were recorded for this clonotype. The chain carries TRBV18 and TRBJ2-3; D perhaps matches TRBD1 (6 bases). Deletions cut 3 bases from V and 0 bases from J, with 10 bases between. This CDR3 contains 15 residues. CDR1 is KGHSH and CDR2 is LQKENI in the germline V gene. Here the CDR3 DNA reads TGTGCCAGCTCACCCTTCCAGGGGAGCACAGATACGCAGTATTTT. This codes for CASSPFQGSTDTQYF.

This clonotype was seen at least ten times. The CDR3 region has the DNA TGCGCCAGCAGCCCCCTGCAAGGAAAGGGTGGCGAGCAGTACTTC. It yields the protein CASSPLQGKGGEQYF. The chain recombines TRBV5-1 with TRBJ2-7; D is unclear. CDR1 is SGHRS and CDR2 is YFSETQ in the germline V gene. This CDR3 has 15 amino acids. Trimming removed 4 bases from V and 6 bases from J, with 20 bases in between.

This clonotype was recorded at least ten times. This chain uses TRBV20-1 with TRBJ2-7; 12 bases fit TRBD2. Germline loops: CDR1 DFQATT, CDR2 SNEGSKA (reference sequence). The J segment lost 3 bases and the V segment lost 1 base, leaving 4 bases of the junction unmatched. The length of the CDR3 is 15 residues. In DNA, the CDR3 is TGCAGTGCTAGAGTGCTAGCGGGAGGGGGCTACGAGCAGTACTTC. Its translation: CSARVLAGGGYEQYF.

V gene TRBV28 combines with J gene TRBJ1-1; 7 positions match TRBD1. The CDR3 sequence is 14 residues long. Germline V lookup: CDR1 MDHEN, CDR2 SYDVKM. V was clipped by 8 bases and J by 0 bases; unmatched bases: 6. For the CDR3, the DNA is TGTGCCAGCGGTCGACAGGGACTGAACACTGAAGCTTTCTTT. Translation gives CASGRQGLNTEAFF.

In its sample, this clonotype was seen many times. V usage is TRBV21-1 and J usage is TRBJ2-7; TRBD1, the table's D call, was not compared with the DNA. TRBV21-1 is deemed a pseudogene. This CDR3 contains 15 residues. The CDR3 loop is CASSKGRGASYEQYF. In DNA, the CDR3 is TGTGCCAGCAGCAAAGGAAGGGGGGCCTCCTACGAGCAGTACTTC.

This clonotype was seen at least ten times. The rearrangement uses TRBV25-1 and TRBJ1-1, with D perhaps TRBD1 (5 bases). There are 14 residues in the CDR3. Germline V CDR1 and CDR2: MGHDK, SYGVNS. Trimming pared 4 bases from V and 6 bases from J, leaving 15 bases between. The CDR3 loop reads CASSVAGARSEAFF. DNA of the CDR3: TGTGCCAGCAGTGTAGCCGGGGCACGGTCTGAAGCTTTCTTT.

The CDR3 DNA sequence: TGCGCCAGCAGCTTGGCCGTCTTTGTGGCGGAAGAGACCCAGTACTTC. This sequence encodes CASSLAVFVAEETQYF. This chain connects TRBV5-1 to TRBJ2-5; D ambiguous. The CDR3 spans 16 residues. Germline lookup yields CDR1 SGHRS and CDR2 YFSETQ. Between the trimmed V and J ends, which lost 0 bases and 3 bases, there was a span of 15 bases.